This note documents a single T cell receptor beta chain sequence. This specimen comes from a study of CD8+ T cells in alopecia areata. Across the whole study: Among treated patients, oral tofacitinib was administered at 5 to 10 mg twice daily.

Sample treatment: oral pan-JAK inhibitor, 5-10 mg twice daily. There are 13 residues in the CDR3. The germline CDR1 and CDR2 sequences are SQVTM and ANQGSEA. Trimming removed 7 bases from V and 4 bases from J, with 16 bases in between. It was cDNA, reverse transcribed from extracted RNA, that served as the sequencing template. Here immunoSEQ multiplex PCR was the method, and the copy in TCRdb shows in-frame clones only, minus some. The sample holds some 180,000 clones, roughly 46% seen once. The chain has TRBV29-1 and TRBJ1-2, with D hard to call. The receptor's source is a human donor with alopecia areata. Material: CD8+ T cells sorted from blood, obtained around week 53, from a patient treated with tofacitinib. CDR3 nucleotides: TGCAGCGGCTTCACGACCGAGGGCTATGGCTACACCTTC. Translated: CSGFTTEGYGYTF.